The rows below give T cell receptor beta chains drawn from one sample of a study of T-cell memory formation after mild COVID-19. TCRdb reprocessed the 5' RACE reads with MiXCR, giving one entry per CDR3 protein. The sample carries about 39,000 distinct CDR3 sequences, 5% to 7% recorded once. Sequenced: PBMCs or a T cell subset sorted from them (not recorded which). The receptors here all came from an adult who had mild COVID-19 (a few samples of this study predate the infection). Cell type and time point are not known. Each CDR3 is given with its conserved first and last residue. Each record gives: clone size, D gene, V gene, J gene, CDR3 DNA, CDR3 protein. D genes are given only for firm matches. The size field is filled for only some rows; it gives once, few, many or a size class.

>many|TRBD1|TRBV7-9|TRBJ2-3
TGTGCCAGCACCACAGGGGTGATCGGAGATACGCAGTATTTT
CASTTGVIGDTQYF
>once|TRBD2|TRBV7-9|TRBJ2-2
TGTGCCAGCAGCCGAACGGGAGGTGGCACCGGGGAGCTGTTTTTT
CASSRTGGGTGELFF
>.|TRBD1|TRBV10-3|TRBJ2-7
TGTGCCATCAGTCGGGACAGGGACTACGAGCAGTACTTC
CAISRDRDYEQYF
>.|.|TRBV7-3|TRBJ2-3
TGTGCCAGCAGCCCCACGGGACGGAGCACAGATACGCAGTATTTT
CASSPTGRSTDTQYF
>few|.|TRBV5-5|TRBJ1-6
TGTGCCAGCAGCTTTGGGTCCGCAGGGACTGCACCCCTCCACTTT
CASSFGSAGTAPLHF
>few|.|TRBV7-2|TRBJ2-7
TGTGCCAGCAGCTTATGGGGGGCAGCGACCTACGAGCAGTACTTC
CASSLWGAATYEQYF
>few|.|TRBV5-1|TRBJ2-7
TGCGCCAGCAGCCCCTCGAGTTTAGGTCCCTACGAGCAGTACTTC
CASSPSSLGPYEQYF
>few|TRBD1|TRBV4-1|TRBJ1-2
TGCGCCAGCAGCCAAGCCGGGACAGGGATCTATGGCTACACCTTC
CASSQAGTGIYGYTF
>many|.|TRBV29-1|TRBJ2-1
TGCAGCGTTGAAGTGCTGACTGCAAGCTCCTACAATGAGCAGTTCTTC
CSVEVLTASSYNEQFF
>many|.|TRBV20-1|TRBJ2-2
TGCAGTGCTGGGGAGCAGAACACCGGGGAGCTGTTTTTT
CSAGEQNTGELFF
>.|TRBD1|TRBV12-3/TRBV12-4|TRBJ2-5
TGTGCCAGCAGTACGACAGGGGGAGAAGAGACCCAGTACTTC
CASSTTGGEETQYF
>many|.|TRBV7-6|TRBJ2-7
TGTGCCAGCAGCTCCGCCCGGGACTCAAGCTCCTACGAGCAGTACTTC
CASSSARDSSSYEQYF
>many|.|TRBV7-3|TRBJ2-1
TGTGCCAGCAGCTTAAACGCCGGGGGATACAATGAGCAGTTCTTC
CASSLNAGGYNEQFF
>many|TRBD1|TRBV6-6|TRBJ2-7
TGTGCCAGCAGTTACACCCCTACTCCAACAGGGGGCTACGAGCAGTACTTC
CASSYTPTPTGGYEQYF
>many|.|TRBV7-2|TRBJ2-5
TGTGCCAGCGCATCGGGCGGACAAGAGACCCAGTACTTC
CASASGGQETQYF
>.|.|TRBV5-1|TRBJ1-4
TGCGCCAGCAGCTTGTCAGCAACTAATGAAAAACTGTTTTTT
CASSLSATNEKLFF
>many|.|TRBV12-3/TRBV12-4|TRBJ2-3
TGTGCCAGCAGTTTAGGTGGCGGGGCAGCAGATACGCAGTATTTT
CASSLGGGAADTQYF
>many|.|TRBV9|TRBJ2-7
TGTGCCAGCAGCCCCCCAGGGTCCTACGAGCAGTACTTC
CASSPPGSYEQYF
>few|.|TRBV5-1|TRBJ2-7
TGCGCCAGCAGGAGGCCTAGCTCCTACGAGCAGTACTTC
CASRRPSSYEQYF
>.|.|TRBV7-9|TRBJ2-3
TGTGCCAGCAGCTTCGTGGGGGTGGATACGCAGTATTTT
CASSFVGVDTQYF
>.|TRBD1|TRBV6-5|TRBJ2-7
TGTGCCAGCAGTTCCCGGGGACAGGGAGGCTACGAGCAGTACTTC
CASSSRGQGGYEQYF
>many|TRBD2|TRBV3-1|TRBJ2-1
TGTGCCAGCAGCCTTGCGGGGGGAACCTACAATGAGCAGTTCTTC
CASSLAGGTYNEQFF
>.|.|TRBV3-1|TRBJ1-3
TGTGCCAGCAGCCAAGAAGGGGGCTCTGGAAACACCATATATTTT
CASSQEGGSGNTIYF
>many|.|TRBV20-1|TRBJ2-1
TGCAGTGCTAGTCGACCCGGCTCCTACAATGAGCAGTTCTTC
CSASRPGSYNEQFF